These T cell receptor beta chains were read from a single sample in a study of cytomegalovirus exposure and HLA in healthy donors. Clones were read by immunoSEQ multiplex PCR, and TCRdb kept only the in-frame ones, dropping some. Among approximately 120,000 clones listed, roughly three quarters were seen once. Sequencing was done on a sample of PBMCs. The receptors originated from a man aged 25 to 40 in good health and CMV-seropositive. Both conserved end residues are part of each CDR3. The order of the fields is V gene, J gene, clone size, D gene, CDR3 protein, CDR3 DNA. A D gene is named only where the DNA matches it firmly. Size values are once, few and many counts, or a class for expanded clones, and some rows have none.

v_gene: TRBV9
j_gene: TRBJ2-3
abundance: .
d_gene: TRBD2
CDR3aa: CASSPRLAGDPDTQYF
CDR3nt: TGTGCCAGCAGCCCCCGACTAGCGGGAGACCCAGATACGCAGTATTTT

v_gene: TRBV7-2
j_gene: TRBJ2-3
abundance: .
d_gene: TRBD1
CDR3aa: CASSSYRGSDTQYF
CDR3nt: TGTGCCAGCAGCTCATACAGGGGTTCGGATACGCAGTATTTT

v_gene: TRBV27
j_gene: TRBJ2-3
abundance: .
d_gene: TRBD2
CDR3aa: CASRSGIATDTQYF
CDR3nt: TGTGCCAGCAGAAGCGGGATCGCAACAGATACGCAGTATTTT

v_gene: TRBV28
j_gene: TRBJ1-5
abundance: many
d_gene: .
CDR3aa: CATCRGLLNQPQHF
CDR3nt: TGTGCCACATGCAGGGGCTTGCTAAATCAGCCCCAGCATTTT

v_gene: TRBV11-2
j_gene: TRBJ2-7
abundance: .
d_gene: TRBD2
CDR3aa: CASSLSPSGISSYEQYF
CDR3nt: TGTGCCAGCAGCTTATCTCCTAGCGGGATTTCCTCCTACGAGCAGTACTTC

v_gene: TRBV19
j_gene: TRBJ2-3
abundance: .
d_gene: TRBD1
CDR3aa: CASSFGQGITDTQYF
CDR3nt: TGTGCCAGTAGTTTCGGACAGGGAATCACAGATACGCAGTATTTT

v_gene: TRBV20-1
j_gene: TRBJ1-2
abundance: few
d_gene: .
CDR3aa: CSARQLEGYTF
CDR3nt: TGCAGTGCTAGACAACTGGAGGGCTACACCTTC

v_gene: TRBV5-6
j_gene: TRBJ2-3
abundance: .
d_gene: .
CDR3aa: CASRWRRLSVDTQYF
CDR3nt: TGTGCCAGCCGGTGGAGGCGGCTATCGGTGGATACGCAGTATTTT

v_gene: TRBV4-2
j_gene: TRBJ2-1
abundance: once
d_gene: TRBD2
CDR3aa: CASSLSAGGSLNEQFF
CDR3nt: TGTGCCAGCAGCCTGTCCGCCGGCGGGAGTCTTAATGAGCAGTTCTTC

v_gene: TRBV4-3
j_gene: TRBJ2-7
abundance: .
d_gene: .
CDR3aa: CASSQERRGTYEQYF
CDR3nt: TGCGCCAGCAGCCAAGAAAGACGGGGGACCTACGAGCAGTACTTC

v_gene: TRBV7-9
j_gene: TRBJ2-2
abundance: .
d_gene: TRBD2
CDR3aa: CASSRAGTSAITGELFF
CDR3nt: TGTGCCAGCAGCCGCGCCGGGACTAGCGCGATAACCGGGGAGCTGTTTTTT

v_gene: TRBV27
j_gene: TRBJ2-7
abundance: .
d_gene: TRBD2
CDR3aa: CASSSSLAGFEQYF
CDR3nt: TGTGCCAGCAGTTCATCCCTAGCGGGATTTGAGCAGTACTTC

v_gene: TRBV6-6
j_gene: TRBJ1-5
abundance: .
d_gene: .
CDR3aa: CASRPGVRVNQPQHF
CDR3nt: TGTGCCAGCAGACCAGGGGTAAGGGTGAATCAGCCCCAGCATTTT

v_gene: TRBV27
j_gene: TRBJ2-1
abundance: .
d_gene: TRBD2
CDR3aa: CASSLSAGVEQFF
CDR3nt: TGTGCCAGCAGTTTATCGGCGGGAGTTGAGCAGTTCTTC

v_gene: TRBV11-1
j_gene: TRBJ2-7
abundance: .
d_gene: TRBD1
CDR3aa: CASSYPGTGNYEQYF
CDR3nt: TGTGCCAGCAGTTACCCCGGGACAGGGAACTACGAGCAGTACTTC

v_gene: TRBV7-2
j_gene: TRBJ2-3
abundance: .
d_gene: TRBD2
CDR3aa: CASSARLAGGGDTQYF
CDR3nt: TGTGCCAGCAGCGCCAGACTAGCGGGGGGGGGAGATACGCAGTATTTT

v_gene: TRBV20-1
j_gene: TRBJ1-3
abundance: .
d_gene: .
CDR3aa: CSVEGNTIYF
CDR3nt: TGCAGTGTAGAGGGAAACACCATATATTTT

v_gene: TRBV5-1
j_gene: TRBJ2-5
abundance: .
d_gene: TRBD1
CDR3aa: CASSLGQNQETQYF
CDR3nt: TGCGCCAGCAGCCTGGGACAGAACCAAGAGACCCAGTACTTC

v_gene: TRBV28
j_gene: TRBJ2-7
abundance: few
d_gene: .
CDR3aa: CASRFHYEQYF
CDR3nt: TGTGCCAGCAGATTCCACTACGAGCAGTACTTC